The rows below give T cell receptor beta chains drawn from one sample of a study of blood T cell repertoires in COVID-19. Here immunoSEQ multiplex PCR was the method, and the copy in TCRdb shows in-frame clones only, minus some. The sample contains fewer than 100,000 clones, roughly 90% of which appear only once. Sequenced input: peripheral blood. The receptors stem from a woman older than 75 with acute or convalescent COVID-19. Each CDR3 is given with its conserved first and last residue. The D gene is left open where the match is weak. Clone size, where shown, is once, few, many, or a class for clones that have expanded.

TRBD1	TRBV27	.	TRBJ2-3	TGTGCCAGCAGGCCACAGGGGGAGACAGATACGCAGTATTTT	CASRPQGETDTQYF
TRBD1	TRBV19	.	TRBJ2-1	TGTGCCAGTAGTAGCCAGGGGGCTGTCGATGAGCAGTTCTTC	CASSSQGAVDEQFF
.	TRBV19	.	TRBJ1-4	TGTGCCAGTAGTCCCCTGGGGCGAGGTGAAAAACTGTTTTTT	CASSPLGRGEKLFF
.	TRBV19	once	TRBJ2-7	TGTGCCAGTAGTATCGTAAGGGGATATTCCTACGAGCAGTACTTC	CASSIVRGYSYEQYF
TRBD1	TRBV5-1	.	TRBJ2-2	TGCGCCAGCAGCCAATCTCCCGTCGGGACAGGGGGCGGCGGGGAGCTGTTTTTT	CASSQSPVGTGGGGELFF
.	TRBV13	.	TRBJ2-7	TGTGCCAGCAGCTTAGCAGGCCGCTACGAGCAGTACTTC	CASSLAGRYEQYF
.	TRBV4-1	once	TRBJ2-1	TGCGCCAGCAGCCAAGGACAGGTAGGAAGCAATGAGCAGTTCTTC	CASSQGQVGSNEQFF
TRBD1	TRBV3-1/TRBV3-2	once	TRBJ1-2	TGTGCCAGCAGCCAGCTAAGGGGGACAGGGGATGGCTACACCTTC	CASSQLRGTGDGYTF
.	TRBV4-1	.	TRBJ1-2	TGCGCCAGCAGCCAAGATAGGACAGTCGGCTACACCTTC	CASSQDRTVGYTF
TRBD1	TRBV27	.	TRBJ2-7	TGTGCCAGCAGTTTATACAGGGGTGCCTACGAGCAGTACTTC	CASSLYRGAYEQYF
TRBD2	TRBV3-1/TRBV3-2	.	TRBJ2-1	TGTGCCAGCAGCCAAGACCTTCTGGGGAGGGAAGCAAGGGGATGGAATGAGCAGTTCTTC	CASSQDLLGREARGWNEQFF
TRBD2	TRBV3-1/TRBV3-2	.	TRBJ2-5	TGTGCCAGCAGCCCACCACGGGGGGGTTCCCAAGAGACCCAGTACTTC	CASSPPRGGSQETQYF
TRBD1	TRBV25-1	once	TRBJ1-4	TGTGCCAGCAGTGCTATGGGACAGGGAGAAGAAAAACTGTTTTTT	CASSAMGQGEEKLFF
.	TRBV18	.	TRBJ1-2	TGTGCCAGCTCCGCGGACAGCTATGGCTACACCTTC	CASSADSYGYTF
.	TRBV11-2	.	TRBJ2-7	TGTGCCAGCAGCTTAGCCCCCCGACTCGCTAGCTCCTACGAGCAGTACTTC	CASSLAPRLASSYEQYF
TRBD2	TRBV7-9	.	TRBJ2-1	TGTGCCAGCAGCTCGCCGGGACTAGCGGGAGGGAGCTCCTACAATGAGCAGTTCTTC	CASSSPGLAGGSSYNEQFF
.	TRBV4-1	.	TRBJ1-3	TGCGCCAGCAGCCAAACGATCAGGAGAAACACCATATATTTT	CASSQTIRRNTIYF
TRBD1	TRBV9	.	TRBJ2-3	TGTGCCAGCAGCGTAGGCAGGGGGCGAGATACGCAGTATTTT	CASSVGRGRDTQYF
.	TRBV4-1	.	TRBJ2-6	TGCGCCAGCAGCCAAGATCTTGGGAGGTCTGACTCTGGGGCCAACGTCCTGACTTTC	CASSQDLGRSDSGANVLTF
.	TRBV9	few	TRBJ1-1	TGTGCCAGCAGCGTAGACAGGAACACTGAAGCTTTCTTT	CASSVDRNTEAFF
.	TRBV12-3/TRBV12-4	once	TRBJ1-1	TGTGCCAGCAGTCTCGGACAGAACACTGAAGCTTTCTTT	CASSLGQNTEAFF
.	TRBV12-5	once	TRBJ1-5	TGTGCAGTAGGAAAGGGGGATCAGCCCCAGCATTTT	CAVGKGDQPQHF
TRBD1	TRBV14	few	TRBJ1-1	TGTGCCAGCAGCGAGCAGACAGGGATCATCGGCACTGAAGCTTTCTTT	CASSEQTGIIGTEAFF
TRBD1	TRBV29-1	.	TRBJ1-2	TGCAGCGTTGTACCCGGGACAGGGATCTATGGCTACACCTTC	CSVVPGTGIYGYTF
.	TRBV6-5	.	TRBJ1-4	TGTGCCAGCAGTCTAAATGAAAAACTGTTTTTT	CASSLNEKLFF
TRBD1	TRBV25-1	.	TRBJ2-2	TGTGCCAGCAGTGTACTGGGACAGGGTAGCACCGGGGAGCTGTTTTTT	CASSVLGQGSTGELFF
TRBD1	TRBV5-1	.	TRBJ1-2	TGCGCCAGCAGCGTTGCCGGGACAGGGGTTGGCTACACCTTC	CASSVAGTGVGYTF
.	TRBV12-5	.	TRBJ2-1	TGTGCTAGTGGTTTGGGGACTACAAACAATGAGCAGTTCTTC	CASGLGTTNNEQFF